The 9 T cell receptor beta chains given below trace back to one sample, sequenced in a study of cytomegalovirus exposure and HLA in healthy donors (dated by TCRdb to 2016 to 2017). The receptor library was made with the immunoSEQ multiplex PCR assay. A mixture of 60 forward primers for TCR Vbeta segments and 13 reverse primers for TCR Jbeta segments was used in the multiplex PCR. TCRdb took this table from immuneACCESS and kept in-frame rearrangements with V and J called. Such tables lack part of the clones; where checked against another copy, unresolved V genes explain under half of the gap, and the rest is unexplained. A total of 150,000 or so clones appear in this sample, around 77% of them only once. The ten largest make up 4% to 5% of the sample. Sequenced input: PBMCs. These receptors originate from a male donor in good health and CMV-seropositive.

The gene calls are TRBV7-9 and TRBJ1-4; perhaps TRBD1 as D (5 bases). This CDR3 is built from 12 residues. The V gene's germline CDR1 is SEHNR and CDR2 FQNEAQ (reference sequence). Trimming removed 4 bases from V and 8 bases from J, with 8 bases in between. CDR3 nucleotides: TGTGCCAGCAGCTGGGGGGGAGAAAAACTGTTTTTT. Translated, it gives CASSWGGEKLFF.

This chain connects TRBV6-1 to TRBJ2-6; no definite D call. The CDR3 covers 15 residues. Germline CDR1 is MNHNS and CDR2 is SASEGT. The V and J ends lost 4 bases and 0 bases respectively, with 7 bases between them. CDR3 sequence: CASSAAVSGANVLTF. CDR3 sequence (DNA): TGTGCCAGCAGTGCCGCAGTCTCTGGGGCCAACGTCCTGACTTTC.

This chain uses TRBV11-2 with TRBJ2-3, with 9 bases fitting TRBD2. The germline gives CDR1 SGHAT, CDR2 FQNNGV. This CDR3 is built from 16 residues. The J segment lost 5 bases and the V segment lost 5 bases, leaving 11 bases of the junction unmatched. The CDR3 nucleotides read TGTGCCAGCAGCCCTGGACTAGCGTTACCCATAGATACGCAGTATTTT. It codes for CASSPGLALPIDTQYF.

CDR3 DNA sequence: TGTGCCAGCAGTTTAATGCGGGAGATGACCCAGTACTTC. Protein: CASSLMREMTQYF. The chain is built from TRBV27 and TRBJ2-7; TRBD2 agrees at 7 bases. The J call is doubtful: the DNA matches TRBJ2-5 better. Germline CDR1 MNHEY, CDR2 SMNVEV (reference sequence). The CDR3 spans 13 residues.

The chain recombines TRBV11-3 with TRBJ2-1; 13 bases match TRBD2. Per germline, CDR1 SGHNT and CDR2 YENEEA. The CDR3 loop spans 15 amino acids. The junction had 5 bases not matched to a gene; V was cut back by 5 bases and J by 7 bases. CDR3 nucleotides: TGTGCCAGCAGCAGTGGACTAGCGGGAGCGAATGAGCAGTTCTTC. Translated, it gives CASSSGLAGANEQFF.

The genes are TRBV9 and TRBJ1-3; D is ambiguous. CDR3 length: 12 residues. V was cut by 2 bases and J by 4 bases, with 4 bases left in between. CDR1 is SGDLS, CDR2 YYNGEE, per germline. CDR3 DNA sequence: TGTGCCAGCAGCGTCGAGGGAAACACCATATATTTT. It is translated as CASSVEGNTIYF.

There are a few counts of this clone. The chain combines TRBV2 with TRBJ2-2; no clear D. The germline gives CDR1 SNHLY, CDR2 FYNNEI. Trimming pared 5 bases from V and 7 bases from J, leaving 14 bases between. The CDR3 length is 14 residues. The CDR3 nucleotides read TGTGCCAGCAGTCCCTTAGGAGTCAGCGGGGAGCTGTTTTTT. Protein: CASSPLGVSGELFF.

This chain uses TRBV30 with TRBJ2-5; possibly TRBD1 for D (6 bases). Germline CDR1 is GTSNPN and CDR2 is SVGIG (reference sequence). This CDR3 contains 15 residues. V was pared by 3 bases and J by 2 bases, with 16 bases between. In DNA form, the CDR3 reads TGTGCCTGGAGGGGGCTCCGGGACATTCAAGAGACCCAGTACTTC. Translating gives CAWRGLRDIQETQYF.

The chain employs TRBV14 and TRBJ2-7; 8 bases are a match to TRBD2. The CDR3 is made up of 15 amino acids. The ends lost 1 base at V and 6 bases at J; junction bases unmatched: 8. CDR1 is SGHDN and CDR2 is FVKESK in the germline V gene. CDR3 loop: CASSQVRGGLAEQYF. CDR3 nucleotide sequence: TGTGCCAGCAGCCAAGTACGGGGGGGCTTAGCCGAGCAGTACTTC.